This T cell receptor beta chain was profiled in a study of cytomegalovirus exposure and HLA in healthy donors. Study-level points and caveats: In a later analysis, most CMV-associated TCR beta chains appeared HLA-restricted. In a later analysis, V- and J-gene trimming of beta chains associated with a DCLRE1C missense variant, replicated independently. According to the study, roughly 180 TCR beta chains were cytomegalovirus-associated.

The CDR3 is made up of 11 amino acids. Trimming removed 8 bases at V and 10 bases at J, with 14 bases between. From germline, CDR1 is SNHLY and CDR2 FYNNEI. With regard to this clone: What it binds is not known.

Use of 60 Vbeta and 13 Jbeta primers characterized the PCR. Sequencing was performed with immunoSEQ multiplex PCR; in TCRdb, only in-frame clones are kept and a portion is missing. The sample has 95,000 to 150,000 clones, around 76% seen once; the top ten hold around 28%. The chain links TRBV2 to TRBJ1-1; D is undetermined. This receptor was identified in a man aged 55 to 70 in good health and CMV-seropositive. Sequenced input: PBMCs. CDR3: CASRGDLRAFF. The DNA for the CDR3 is TGTGCCAGCCGGGGAGACTTGAGAGCTTTCTTT.